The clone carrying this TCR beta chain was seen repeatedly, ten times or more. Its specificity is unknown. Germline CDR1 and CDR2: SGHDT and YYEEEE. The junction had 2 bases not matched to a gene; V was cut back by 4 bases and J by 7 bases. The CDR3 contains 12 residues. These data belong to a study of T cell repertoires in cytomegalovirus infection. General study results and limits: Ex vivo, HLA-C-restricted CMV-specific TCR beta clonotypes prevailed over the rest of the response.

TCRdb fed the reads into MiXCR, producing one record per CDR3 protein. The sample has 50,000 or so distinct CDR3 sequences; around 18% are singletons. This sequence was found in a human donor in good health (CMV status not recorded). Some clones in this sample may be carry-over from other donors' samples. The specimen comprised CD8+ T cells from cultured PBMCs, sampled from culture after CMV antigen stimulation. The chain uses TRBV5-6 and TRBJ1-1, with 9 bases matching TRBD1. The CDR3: CASSRTGDEAFF. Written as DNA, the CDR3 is TGTGCCAGCAGCCGGACAGGGGATGAAGCTTTCTTT.